This T cell receptor beta chain was identified during a study of CD8 T cells in ankylosing spondylitis. V was trimmed by 2 bases and J by 10 bases, leaving 12 bases between them. The CDR3 has 14 amino acids. TCRdb called the 5' RACE reads again in MiXCR, with one record for every CDR3 protein. The top ten clones hold 2.6% of a sample with about 250,000 distinct CDR3 sequences, 8% to 11% of them seen once. The TCR originated in a male donor with ankylosing spondylitis or in good health (not recorded which). Sequenced sample: blood, either unsorted or a sorted T cell fraction (not recorded which). The rearrangement joins TRBV12-3 or TRBV12-4 to TRBJ1-6; D gene uncertain. CDR3 protein: CASSLHSRGSPLHF. CDR3 DNA: TGTGCCAGCAGTTTACACAGCCGAGGATCACCCCTCCACTTT.